This TCR beta chain was captured by sequencing in a study of technical replicates of blood from several donors. Only in-frame clones appear in the TCRdb table, and some are missing; sequencing was by immunoSEQ multiplex PCR. The sample lists 70,000 to 90,000 clones; 94% were seen once. V was shortened by 5 bases and J by 4 bases, with 14 bases between the two germline ends. The CDR3 length is 14 residues. Per the germline V gene, CDR1 is MDHEN and CDR2 is SYDVKM. The TCR was taken from a human donor in good health. Input material: T cells isolated from PBMCs. J is TRBJ1-2 and V is TRBV28, with a possible D match to TRBD1 (5 bases). The DNA for the CDR3 is TGTGCCAGCAGTAGGGGTTCTGAGGTCTATGGCTACACCTTC. Translating gives CASSRGSEVYGYTF.